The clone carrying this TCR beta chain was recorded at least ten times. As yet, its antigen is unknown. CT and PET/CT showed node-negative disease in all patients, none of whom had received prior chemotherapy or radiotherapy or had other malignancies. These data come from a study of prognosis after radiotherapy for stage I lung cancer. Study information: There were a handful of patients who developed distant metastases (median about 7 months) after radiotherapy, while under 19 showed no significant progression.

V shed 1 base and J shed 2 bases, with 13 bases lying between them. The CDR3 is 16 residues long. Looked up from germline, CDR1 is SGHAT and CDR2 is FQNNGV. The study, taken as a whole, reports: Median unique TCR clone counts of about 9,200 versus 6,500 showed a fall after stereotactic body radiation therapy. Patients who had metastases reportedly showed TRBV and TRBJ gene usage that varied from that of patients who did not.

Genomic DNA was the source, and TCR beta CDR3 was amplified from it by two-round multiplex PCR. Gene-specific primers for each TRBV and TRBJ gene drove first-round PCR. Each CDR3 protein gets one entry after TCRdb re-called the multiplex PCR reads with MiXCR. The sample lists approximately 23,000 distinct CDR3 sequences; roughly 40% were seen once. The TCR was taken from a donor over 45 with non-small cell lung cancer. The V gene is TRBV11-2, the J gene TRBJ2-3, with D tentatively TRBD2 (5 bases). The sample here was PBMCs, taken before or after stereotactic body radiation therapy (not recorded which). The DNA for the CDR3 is TGTGCCAGCAGCTTAGTGAAGCGGTTACTCACAGATACGCAGTATTTT. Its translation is CASSLVKRLLTDTQYF.